There are a few counts of the clone carrying this TCR beta chain. Its antigen remains unknown. The sample is drawn from a study of T cells in Graves' hyperthyroidism and ophthalmopathy. Study information: Peripheral blood was drawn at first diagnosis, prior to all treatment. General study results and limits: Blood samples included most of the expanded thyroid clonotypes exceeding 0.001.

Inclusion characteristics of ophthalmopathy patients comprised a Clinical Activity Score of at least 3, a NOSPECS grade of at least 4, and duration under 3 months. Investigators excluded patients with uncontrolled infection, other autoimmune disease, pregnancy or lactation. CDR1 MNHNS and CDR2 SASEGT come from the germline V gene. The CDR3 spans 12 residues. The ends were cut back, 5 bases at V and 8 bases at J, with 12 bases in the middle. TCR beta CDR3 sequences were amplified from RNA transcripts. The study used the HTBI primer set for a first-round RT-PCR of the TCR CDR3. TCRdb reprocessed the multiplex PCR reads with MiXCR, giving one entry per CDR3 protein. This sample yields about 600,000 distinct CDR3 sequences, of which approximately 15% are seen a single time; around 7% belongs to the top ten.

This rearrangement joins TRBV6-1 to TRBJ1-1; D remains unclear. The source of this sequence is a woman between 18 and 29 years old with Graves' ophthalmopathy. The material sequenced was blood. The CDR3 region has the DNA TGTGCCAGCAGTAACGGATACCACGAAGCTTTCTTT. Its translation: CASSNGYHEAFF.